This T cell receptor (beta chain) was obtained from a study of T cell repertoires in aging, cancer and after chemotherapy. Trimming cost V 0 bases and J 0 bases, with 9 bases left between them. CDR1 MNHEY and CDR2 SVGAGI come from the germline V gene. This CDR3 is built from 16 residues. Amplification of TCR beta used genomic DNA extracted from peripheral blood. General study results and limits: Median generation probability rose over the chemotherapy interval in each cancer cohort, suggesting rebound thymic output. Healthy donors lost TCR diversity with age mainly through richness, cancer patients through richness and evenness. Untreated cancer patients had significantly lower blood TCR diversity than age-matched healthy donors.

Comment on this clonotype: No antigen is known for it.

TRB rearrangements spanning V, D and J were amplified using mixed TRB-A/B primers. TCRdb independently ran MiXCR on the multiplex PCR reads; one entry per CDR3 protein. Of 9,000 to 10,000 distinct CDR3 sequences listed, approximately 25% were seen once; the top ten hold approximately 2.4%. Material: blood. The chain couples TRBV6-5 to TRBJ2-1, with D uncertain. This receptor was obtained from a human donor in good health. In DNA, the CDR3 is TGTGCCAGCAGTTACTCGGGCATTAGCTCCTACAATGAGCAGTTCTTC. It codes for CASSYSGISSYNEQFF.